This T cell receptor beta chain stems from a study of long-term antiretroviral therapy in people with HIV. Concerning this clone itself: Its matching antigen is unknown.

Study results and caveats: Collection of the blood, which took place between about 2004 and 2018, possibly occurred under older ART regimens. The clones with expansion before ART were dominant in the repertoire at all time points. HIV repertoires showed narrower CDR3 length ranges than controls.

V dropped 3 bases and J dropped 2 bases, with 17 bases sitting between them. CDR1 SQVTM and CDR2 ANQGSEA come from the germline V gene. The CDR3 totals 16 residues. Assay version v3.0 of immunoSEQ was used, and it was run at survey level. Clones were read by immunoSEQ multiplex PCR, and TCRdb kept only the in-frame ones, dropping some. Of fewer than 25,000 clones listed, around four fifths are singletons. Everyone in the study who had HIV was treated in the United States. This clonotype originated in a woman between 50 and 59 years old with HIV. Sequencing was performed on unsorted PBMCs, taken 1.9 years after starting antiretroviral therapy. This chain uses TRBV29-1 with TRBJ2-1, with D maybe TRBD2 (5 bases). CDR3 residues: CSVDSGGLKPYNEQFF. The CDR3 coding sequence is TGCAGCGTTGACAGCGGAGGATTAAAGCCCTACAATGAGCAGTTCTTC.